The 2 T cell receptor beta chains given below trace back to one sample, sequenced in a study of blood T cell repertoires in COVID-19. The method was immunoSEQ multiplex PCR; TCRdb's version includes in-frame clones alone and lacks a portion of them. The table shows around 150,000 clones, with about 85% occurring only once. The sequenced sample consisted of peripheral blood. The receptors were gathered from a woman aged 55-70 years with COVID-19, enrolled during active disease.

V usage is TRBV12-3 or TRBV12-4 and J usage is TRBJ2-7, with no clear D. V was shortened by 3 bases and J by 0 bases, with 6 bases between the two germline ends. This CDR3 is 13 amino acids long. In DNA, the CDR3 is TGTGCCAGCAGTTTTAGCAGCTCCTACGAGCAGTACTTC. Encoded protein: CASSFSSSYEQYF.

This chain links TRBV3-1 (or the pseudogene TRBV3-2) with TRBJ1-1, with D possibly TRBD1 on 5 matching bases. Trimming left V 2 bases short and J 5 bases short, with 12 bases between. The CDR3 sequence is 14 residues long. The germline gives CDR1 LGHDT, CDR2 YNNKEL (reference sequence). CDR3 sequence: CASSQRGLRTEAFF. CDR3 bases: TGTGCCAGCAGCCAAAGGGGATTGCGGACTGAAGCTTTCTTT.